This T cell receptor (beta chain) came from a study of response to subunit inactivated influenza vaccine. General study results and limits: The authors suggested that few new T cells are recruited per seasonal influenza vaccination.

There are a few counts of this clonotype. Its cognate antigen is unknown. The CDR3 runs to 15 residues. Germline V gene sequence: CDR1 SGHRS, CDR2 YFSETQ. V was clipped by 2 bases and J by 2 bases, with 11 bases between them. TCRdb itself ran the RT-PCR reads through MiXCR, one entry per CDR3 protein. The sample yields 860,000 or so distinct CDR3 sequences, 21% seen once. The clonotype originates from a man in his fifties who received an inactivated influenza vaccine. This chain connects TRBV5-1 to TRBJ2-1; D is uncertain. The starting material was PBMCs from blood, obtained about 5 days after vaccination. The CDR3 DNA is TGCGCCAGCAGCTTCCCAGGTCTACCCTACAATGAGCAGTTCTTC. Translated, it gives CASSFPGLPYNEQFF. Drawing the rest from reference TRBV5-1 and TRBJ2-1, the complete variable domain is KAGVTQTPRYLIKTRGQQVTLSCSPISGHRSVSWYQQTPGQGLQFLFEYFSETQRNKGNFPGRFSGRQFSNSRSEMNVSTLELGDSALYLCASSFPGLPYNEQFFGPGTRLTVL.